The 28 T cell receptor beta chains below all came from one sample that was sequenced in a study of T cells after yellow fever vaccination (dated 2019 in TCRdb). The method was 5' RACE. The sequencer listed for this sample is Illumina NovaSeq 6000. TCRdb trimmed public reads at Q25 via fastp, called clones via MiXCR and kept in-frame beta chains. Under each unique CDR3 protein, matching rows form one entry showing the most common genes and DNA. The sample yields about 260,000 distinct CDR3 sequences; more than 3.5% were counted once. In total, the top ten clones hold 19% of the sample. In the paper's terms, the treatment or condition label means: live attenuated yellow fever vaccine strain. The specimen comprised PBMCs, sampled 15 days after the yellow fever booster vaccination. These receptors originate from a man between 18 and 29 years old who received the YFV17D yellow fever vaccine.

This clonotype was picked up many times. The chain couples TRBV6-5 to TRBJ2-6, with D perhaps matching TRBD2 (5 bases). Trimming took 10 bases from V and 1 from J, leaving 14 bases between them. Germline V gene data show CDR1 as MNHEY and CDR2 as SVGAGI. The CDR3 sequence is 15 residues long. In nucleotides, the CDR3 is TGTGCCATTATGCGGGTAGTGTCTGGGGCCAACGTCCTGACTTTC. Its protein is CAIMRVVSGANVLTF.

This clonotype has a count of ten or more. The chain employs TRBV5-4 and TRBJ1-5; no clear D gene. CDR1 SGHNT and CDR2 YYREEE come from the germline V gene (reference sequence). The CDR3 is made up of 13 amino acids. The ends were cut back, 0 bases at V and 3 bases at J, with 4 bases in the middle. The CDR3 sequence: CASSLDYNQPQHF. CDR3 coding DNA: TGTGCCAGCAGCTTGGACTACAATCAGCCCCAGCATTTT. The whole variable domain, filled in from reference TRBV5-4 and TRBJ1-5, reads ETGVTQSPTHLIKTRGQQVTLRCSSQSGHNTVSWYQQALGQGPQFIFQYYREEENGRGNFPPRFSGLQFPNYSSELNVNALELDDSALYLCASSLDYNQPQHFGDGTRLSIL.

In its sample, this clonotype was seen many times. The chain is built from TRBV12-3 or TRBV12-4 and TRBJ2-1, with 11 bases fitting TRBD2. The junction had 6 bases not matched to a gene; V was cut back by 1 base and J by 4 bases. The CDR3 is 17 amino acids. Written as DNA, the CDR3 is TGTGCCAGCAGTTTAGTCCTAGCGGGGGGAAGGTACAATGAGCAGTTCTTC. The encoded protein is CASSLVLAGGRYNEQFF.

Ten or more counts support this clonotype. The rearrangement joins TRBV12-3 or TRBV12-4 to TRBJ2-2; 14 bases line up with TRBD2. The V and J ends lost 8 bases and 8 bases, in that order; junction bases with no gene match: 10. This CDR3 has 16 residues. For the CDR3, the DNA is TGTGCCAGCCCAGTCGGACTAGCGGGGGGTACTGGGGAGCTGTTTTTT. Protein sequence: CASPVGLAGGTGELFF.

This clonotype has ten or more counts. This sequence joins TRBV19 and TRBJ1-5; 7 bases map to TRBD1. The V gene's germline CDR1 is LNHDA and CDR2 SQIVND (reference sequence). Unmatched junction bases numbered 10, after V lost 4 bases and J lost 1 base. This CDR3 is 17 amino acids long. The CDR3 sequence is CASSTLKTGLSNQPQHF. The CDR3 region has the DNA TGTGCCAGTAGTACCCTCAAGACAGGGCTGAGCAATCAGCCCCAGCATTTT.

This clonotype has at least ten counts. V and J are TRBV5-1 and TRBJ2-1, with TRBD2 identical over 13 bases. Trimming took 4 bases from V and 7 from J; bases not matched to a gene: 8. The CDR3 extends over 16 amino acids. Germline lookup yields CDR1 SGHRS and CDR2 YFSETQ. The CDR3 region has the DNA TGCGCCAGCAGCCCGTCCACTAGCGGGGGGGCGAATGAGCAGTTCTTC. It is translated as CASSPSTSGGANEQFF.

This clonotype was recorded at least ten times. The chain recombines TRBV7-9 with TRBJ2-5; D gene uncertain. V lost 1 base, J lost 1 base, and 7 bases lay in between. CDR3 length: 14 residues. CDR1 is SEHNR, CDR2 FQNEAQ, per germline (reference sequence). For the CDR3, the DNA is TGTGCCAGCAGCTTAGATACCGGCCAAGAGACCCAGTACTTC. Translated: CASSLDTGQETQYF. The variable domain in full, with the rest retrieved from reference TRBV7-9 and TRBJ2-5, is DTGVSQNPRHKITKRGQNVTFRCDPISEHNRLYWYRQTLGQGPEFLTYFQNEAQLEKSRLLSDRFSAERPKGSFSTLEIQRTEQGDSAMYLCASSLDTGQETQYFGPGTRLLVL.

This clonotype was observed many times. The chain combines TRBV12-3 or TRBV12-4 with TRBJ1-4; D call uncertain. V gave up 2 bases and J gave up 4 bases, with 8 bases separating them. This CDR3 contains 14 residues. The CDR3 sequence: CASSLTDYNEKLFF. CDR3 DNA: TGTGCCAGCAGTTTAACAGATTATAATGAAAAACTGTTTTTT.

This clonotype was detected many times. V is TRBV7-2 and J is TRBJ2-5, with 9 bases aligning to TRBD1. Germline values: CDR1 SGHTA, CDR2 FQGNSA. Losses at the gene ends were 5 bases for V and 4 bases for J; bases not matched to a gene: 2. This CDR3 comprises 13 residues. The CDR3 loop is CASSRQGVETQYF. Here the CDR3 DNA reads TGTGCCAGCAGCCGACAGGGGGTAGAGACCCAGTACTTC.

Ten or more counts support this clonotype. The chain couples TRBV6-5 to TRBJ1-6, with D maybe TRBD1 (5 bases). The CDR3 is 14 amino acids. From germline, CDR1 is MNHEY and CDR2 SVGAGI. V was trimmed by 6 bases and J by 4 bases, leaving 10 bases between them. The CDR3 protein is CASSHDSYNSPLHF. In nucleotides, the CDR3 is TGTGCCAGCAGCCATGACAGTTATAATTCACCCCTCCACTTT.

This chain links TRBV18 with TRBJ2-7; D remains ambiguous. V lost 5 bases and J lost 3, with 8 bases in between. Per the germline V gene, CDR1 is KGHSH and CDR2 is LQKENI. The CDR3 covers 12 residues. CDR3 nucleotides: TGTGCCAGCTCAATCGACCGCTACGAGCAGTACTTC. This encodes CASSIDRYEQYF.

This clonotype was found many times. The chain carries TRBV5-1 and TRBJ2-7; 9 bases are shared with TRBD1. CDR1 SGHRS and CDR2 YFSETQ come from the germline V gene. J lost 6 bases, V lost 2 bases, and 3 bases had no gene match. The CDR3 loop spans 13 amino acids. The DNA of the CDR3 is TGCGCCAGCAGCTTCTCGACAGGGGGCGAGCAGTACGTC. Its translation is CASSFSTGGEQYV.

This clonotype came up many times. The gene calls are TRBV12-3 or TRBV12-4 and TRBJ2-5; tentative D call: TRBD2 (5 bases). The CDR3 has 14 amino acids. V was trimmed by 1 base and J by 4 bases, leaving 10 bases between them. The CDR3 nucleotides read TGTGCCAGCAGTTTAGGCGCTAGCCCAGAGACCCAGTACTTC. Protein sequence: CASSLGASPETQYF.

This clonotype came up many times. The CDR3 ends on some other residue instead of the conserved phenylalanine or tryptophan, so this is likely a read error. The DNA is omitted, as the CDR3 cannot be located on it reliably, and the CDR3 follows TCRdb's listing. The chain joins TRBV5-4 to TRBJ2-1; the table's D call, TRBD1, has no DNA check behind it. Including both end residues, the CDR3 is 12 amino acids long. The germline CDR1 and CDR2 sequences are SGHNT and YYREEE (reference sequence). CDR3 sequence: CASSSGTGGFRV.

The table lists this clonotype with many counts. The chain recombines TRBV7-9 with TRBJ2-5; 10 bases line up with TRBD1. The V gene's germline CDR1 is SEHNR and CDR2 FQNEAQ (reference sequence). The CDR3 length is 18 residues. V lost 5 bases to trimming and J lost 2 bases; unmatched junction nucleotides: 14. The CDR3 region has the DNA TGTGCCAGCAGCCAACTTAGGGGACAGGGGACCGTACAAGAGACCCAGTACTTC. Its translation is CASSQLRGQGTVQETQYF.

This clonotype was detected many times. The genes are TRBV3-2 and TRBJ2-2. TRBV3-2 is a pseudogene locus. The CDR3 extends over 14 amino acids. In DNA, the CDR3 is TGTGCCAGCAGCCCACTCGTGGGGTTCGGGGAGCTGTTTTTT. Protein: CASSPLVGFGELFF.

This clonotype was detected many times. The CDR3 DNA follows: TGTGCCAGCAGCCAAGATCGGGACAGGGCCTCAGATACGCAGTATTTT. Translation: CASSQDRDRASDTQYF. V is TRBV3-1 and J is TRBJ2-3; 9 bases line up with TRBD1. V trimming: 0 bases; J trimming: 4 bases; junction bases outside the gene matches: 5. Germline loops: CDR1 LGHDT, CDR2 YNNKEL (reference sequence). This CDR3 is 16 amino acids long.

This clonotype has a count of ten or more. The J gene is TRBJ2-1, the V gene TRBV6-2 or TRBV6-3; TRBD1 might be the D (6 bases). Germline loops: CDR1 MNHEY, CDR2 SVGEGT. The CDR3 is made up of 14 amino acids. V lost 5 bases, J lost 2 bases, and 10 bases lay in between. The CDR3 nucleotides read TGTGCCAGCAGTCACAGGGATCCCTACAATGAGCAGTTCTTC. Amino acid sequence: CASSHRDPYNEQFF.

This clonotype was observed many times. A read error may account for a junction end that differs from germline. This chain uses TRBV5-1 with TRBJ1-1; D unresolved. This CDR3 contains 12 residues. CDR1 is SGHRS, CDR2 YFSETQ, per germline. This CDR3 reads CASSFENAEAFF. CDR3 sequence (DNA): TGCGCCAGCAGCTTCGAGAACGCTGAAGCTTTCTTT.

This clonotype was counted at least ten times. The V and J genes are TRBV6-6 and TRBJ2-7, with D hard to call. The CDR3 runs 13 residues. V lost 2 bases and J lost 4, with 9 bases in between. Germline lookup yields CDR1 MNHNY and CDR2 SVGAGI (reference sequence). CDR3 loop: CASSYGVLYEQYF. The CDR3 DNA is TGTGCCAGCAGTTACGGGGTTTTATACGAGCAGTACTTC.

This clonotype was detected only a few times. This sequence joins TRBV5-1 and TRBJ2-5, with TRBD1 matching 7 bases. CDR3 length: 15 residues. The germline gives CDR1 SGHRS, CDR2 YFSETQ. V shed 4 bases and J 1 base; nucleotides not matched to a gene: 7. This chain's CDR3 is CASSHPRQGQETQYF. CDR3 coding DNA: TGCGCCAGCAGCCATCCCAGACAGGGCCAAGAGACCCAGTACTTC.

This clonotype came up many times. The chain joins TRBV5-6 to TRBJ1-2; D perhaps matches TRBD1 (5 bases). Germline CDR1 is SGHDT and CDR2 is YYEEEE. The CDR3 is 15 amino acids. V was cut by 4 bases and J by 5 bases, with 18 bases left in between. The CDR3 loop is CASSLTTGRRYGYTF. The CDR3 nucleotides are TGTGCCAGCAGCCTTACCACGGGGCGAAGGTATGGCTACACCTTC.

This clonotype was seen only a few times. The chain is built from TRBV15 and TRBJ2-2, with TRBD1 matching 8 bases. The CDR3 is 16 amino acids. Germline CDR1 is LNHNV and CDR2 is YYDKDF (reference sequence). J lost 3 bases, V lost 0 bases, and 3 bases had no gene match. This CDR3 reads CATSRDHRGDTGELFF. The CDR3 DNA reads as TGTGCCACCAGCAGAGATCACAGGGGGGACACCGGGGAGCTGTTTTTT. The complete variable domain, with remaining parts taken from reference TRBV15 and TRBJ2-2, reads DAMVIQNPRYQVTQFGKPVTLSCSQTLNHNVMYWYQQKSSQAPKLLFHYYDKDFNNEADTPDNFQSRRPNTSFCFLDIRSPGLGDTAMYLCATSRDHRGDTGELFFGEGSRLTVL.

This clonotype was recorded at least ten times. The chain joins TRBV7-8 to TRBJ2-7; D ambiguous. V lost 2 bases to trimming and J lost 3 bases, with 8 bases between them. The CDR3 totals 13 residues. From germline, CDR1 is SGHVS and CDR2 FQNEAQ. The DNA for the CDR3 is TGTGCCAGCAGCTTAACACCGAACTACGAGCAGTACGTC. This codes for CASSLTPNYEQYV.

This clonotype was found many times. The chain has TRBV29-1 and TRBJ1-5, with TRBD1 identical over 8 bases. CDR1 and CDR2 (germline): SQVTM, ANQGSEA. The CDR3 has 13 residues. Trimming removed 6 bases from V and 4 bases from J; junction bases left unmatched: 5. In DNA form, the CDR3 reads TGCAGCGTGGGACAGGAGATAAATCAGCCCCAGCATTTT. This gives the protein CSVGQEINQPQHF.

This clonotype was detected ten times or more. V is TRBV7-3 and J is TRBJ2-1, with 12 bases aligning to TRBD2. The germline V gene encodes CDR1 SGHTA and CDR2 FQGTGA. The CDR3 contains 17 residues. The V gene end was trimmed by 4 bases and the J gene end by 2 bases; junction bases not matched to a gene: 6. The CDR3 reads CASSSPSGGAPYNEQFF. The CDR3 bases are TGTGCCAGCAGCTCACCTAGCGGGGGGGCCCCCTACAATGAGCAGTTCTTC.

This clonotype was seen at least ten times. This sequence joins TRBV13 and TRBJ2-3, with no clear D. Germline-derived CDR1 and CDR2 are PRHDT and FYEKMQ (reference sequence). CDR3 size: 13 residues. Trimming cost V 3 bases and J 0 bases, with 4 bases left between them. In DNA form, the CDR3 reads TGTGCCAGCAGCTTCTCCAGCACAGATACGCAGTATTTT. Translated: CASSFSSTDTQYF.

This clonotype was seen many times. The chain uses TRBV20-1 and TRBJ2-7; D tentatively reads TRBD1 or TRBD2 (6 bases each). The CDR3 runs to 16 residues. CDR1 is DFQATT and CDR2 is SNEGSKA in the germline V gene (reference sequence). Trimming removed 0 bases at V and 2 bases at J, with 17 bases between. In nucleotides, the CDR3 is TGCAGTGCTAGAGATCTACGGGGGCCGGGCCCCTACGAGCAGTACTTC. Residues: CSARDLRGPGPYEQYF.